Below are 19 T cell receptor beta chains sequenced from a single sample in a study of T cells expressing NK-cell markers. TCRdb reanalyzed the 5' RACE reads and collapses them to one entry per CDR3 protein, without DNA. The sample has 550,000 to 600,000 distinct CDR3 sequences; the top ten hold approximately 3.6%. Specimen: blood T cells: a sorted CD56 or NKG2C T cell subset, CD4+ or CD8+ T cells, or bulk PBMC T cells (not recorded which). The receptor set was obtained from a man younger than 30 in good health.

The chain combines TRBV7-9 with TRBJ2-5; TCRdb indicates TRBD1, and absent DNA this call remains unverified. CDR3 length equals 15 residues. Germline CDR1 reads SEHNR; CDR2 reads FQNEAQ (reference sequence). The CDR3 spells CASSFLGGAEETQYF. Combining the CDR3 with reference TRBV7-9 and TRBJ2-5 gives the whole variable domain DTGVSQNPRHKITKRGQNVTFRCDPISEHNRLYWYRQTLGQGPEFLTYFQNEAQLEKSRLLSDRFSAERPKGSFSTLEIQRTEQGDSAMYLCASSFLGGAEETQYFGPGTRLLVL.

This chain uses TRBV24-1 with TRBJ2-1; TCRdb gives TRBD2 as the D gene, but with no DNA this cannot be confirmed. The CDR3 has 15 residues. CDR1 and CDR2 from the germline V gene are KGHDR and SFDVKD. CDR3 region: CATSELAGGPDEQFF.

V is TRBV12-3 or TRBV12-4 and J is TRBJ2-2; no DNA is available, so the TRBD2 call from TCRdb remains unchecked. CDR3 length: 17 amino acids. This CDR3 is CASSFPTSGSHTGELFF.

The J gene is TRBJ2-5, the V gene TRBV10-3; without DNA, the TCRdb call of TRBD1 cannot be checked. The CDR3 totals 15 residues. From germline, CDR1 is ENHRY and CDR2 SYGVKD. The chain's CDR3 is CAISGPGQGTETQYF.

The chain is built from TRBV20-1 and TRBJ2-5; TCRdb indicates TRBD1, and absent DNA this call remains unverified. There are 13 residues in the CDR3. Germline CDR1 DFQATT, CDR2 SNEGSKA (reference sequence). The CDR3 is CSALRGLGETQYF.

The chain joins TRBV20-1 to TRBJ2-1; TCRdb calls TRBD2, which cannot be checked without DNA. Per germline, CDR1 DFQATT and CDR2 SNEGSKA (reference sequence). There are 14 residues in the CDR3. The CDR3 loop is CSASGAGSGDEQFF.

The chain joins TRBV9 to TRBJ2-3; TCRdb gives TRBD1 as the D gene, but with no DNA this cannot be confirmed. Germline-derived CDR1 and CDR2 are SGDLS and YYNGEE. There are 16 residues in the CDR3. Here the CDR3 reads CASSVRGATRGDTQYF.

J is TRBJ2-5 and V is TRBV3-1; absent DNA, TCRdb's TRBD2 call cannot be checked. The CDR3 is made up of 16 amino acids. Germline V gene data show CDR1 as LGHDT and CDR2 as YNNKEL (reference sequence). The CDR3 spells CASGQVLAALSPDQYF.

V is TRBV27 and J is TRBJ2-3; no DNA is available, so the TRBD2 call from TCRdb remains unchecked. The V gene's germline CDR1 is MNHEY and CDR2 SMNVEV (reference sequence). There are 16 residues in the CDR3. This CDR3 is CASSHLSSVRTDTQYF.

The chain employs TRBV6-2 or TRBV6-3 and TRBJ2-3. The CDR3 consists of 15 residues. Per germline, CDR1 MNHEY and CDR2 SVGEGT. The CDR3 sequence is CASSYFDSTTDTQYF.

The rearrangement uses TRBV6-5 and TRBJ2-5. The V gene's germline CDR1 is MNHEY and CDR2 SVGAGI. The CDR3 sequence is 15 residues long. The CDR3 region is CASSYSPTVQETQYF.

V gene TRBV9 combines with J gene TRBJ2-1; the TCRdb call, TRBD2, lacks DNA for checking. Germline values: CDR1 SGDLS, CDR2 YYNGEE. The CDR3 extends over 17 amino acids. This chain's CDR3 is CASSVRTSGRALTEQFF.

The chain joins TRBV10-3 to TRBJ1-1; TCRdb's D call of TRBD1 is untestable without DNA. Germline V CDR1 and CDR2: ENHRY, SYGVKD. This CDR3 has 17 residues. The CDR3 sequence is CAISESRDRGRNTEAFF.

CDR3: CASSPTGSSYEQYF. The gene calls are TRBV18 and TRBJ2-7. The length of the CDR3 is 14 residues. CDR1 and CDR2 (germline): KGHSH, LQKENI.

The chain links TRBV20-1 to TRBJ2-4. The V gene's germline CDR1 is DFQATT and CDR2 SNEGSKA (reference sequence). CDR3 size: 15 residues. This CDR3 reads CSARTGGLAKNIQYF.

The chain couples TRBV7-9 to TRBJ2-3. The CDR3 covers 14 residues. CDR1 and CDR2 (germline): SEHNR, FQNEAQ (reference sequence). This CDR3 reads CATVSGSSADTQYF.

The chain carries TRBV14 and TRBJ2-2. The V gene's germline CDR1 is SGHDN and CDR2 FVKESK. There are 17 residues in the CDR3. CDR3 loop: CASSQDYHRKDTGELFF.

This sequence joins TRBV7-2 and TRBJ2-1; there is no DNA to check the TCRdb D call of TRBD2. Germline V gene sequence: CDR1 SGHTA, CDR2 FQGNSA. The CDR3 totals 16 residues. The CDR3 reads CASSPPRARIDNEQFF.

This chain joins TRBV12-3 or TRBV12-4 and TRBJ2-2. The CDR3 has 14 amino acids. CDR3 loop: CASIATINTGELFF.